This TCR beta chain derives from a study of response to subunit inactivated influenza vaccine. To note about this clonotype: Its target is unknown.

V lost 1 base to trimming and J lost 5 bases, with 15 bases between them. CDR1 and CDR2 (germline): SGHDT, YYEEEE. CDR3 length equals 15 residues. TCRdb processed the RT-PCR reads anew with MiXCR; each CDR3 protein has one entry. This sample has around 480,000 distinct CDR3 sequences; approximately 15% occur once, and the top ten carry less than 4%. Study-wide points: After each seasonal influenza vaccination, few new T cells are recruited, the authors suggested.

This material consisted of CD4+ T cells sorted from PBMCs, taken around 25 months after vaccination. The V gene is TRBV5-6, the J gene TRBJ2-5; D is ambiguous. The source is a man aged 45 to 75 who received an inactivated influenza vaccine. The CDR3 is CASSLKFEPGETQYF. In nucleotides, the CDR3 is TGTGCCAGCAGCTTGAAGTTCGAGCCCGGGGAGACCCAGTACTTC.